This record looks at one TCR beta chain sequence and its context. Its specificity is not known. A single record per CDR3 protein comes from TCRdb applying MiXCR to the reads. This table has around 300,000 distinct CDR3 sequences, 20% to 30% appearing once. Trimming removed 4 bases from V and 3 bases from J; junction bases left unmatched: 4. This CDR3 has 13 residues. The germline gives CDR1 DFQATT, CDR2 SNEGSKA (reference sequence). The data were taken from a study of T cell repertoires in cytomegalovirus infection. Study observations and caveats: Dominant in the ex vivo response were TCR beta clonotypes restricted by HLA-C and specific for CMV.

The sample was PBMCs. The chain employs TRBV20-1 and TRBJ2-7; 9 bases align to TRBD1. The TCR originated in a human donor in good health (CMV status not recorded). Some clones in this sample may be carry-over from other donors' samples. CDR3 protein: CSATTGGGYEQYF. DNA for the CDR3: TGCAGTGCTACTACAGGGGGCGGCTACGAGCAGTACTTC.